This T cell receptor beta chain was sequenced for a study of T-cell memory formation after mild COVID-19 (dated by TCRdb to the early 2020s). Some background on the complete study: TCR sequence clusters from the two donors were largely donor specific. In a couple of donors, T-cell clones that expanded and contracted after mild COVID-19 were tracked by sequencing TCRalpha and TCRbeta repertoires over time. The cohort was made up of two young adult volunteers, one female and one male, who were previously healthy.

Ficoll-Paque density gradient centrifugation was used to isolate PBMCs. Sequencing relied on an Illumina NovaSeq 6000. cDNA libraries for TCRalpha and TCRbeta were prepared by 5'RACE using constant-segment primers, with sample barcodes and unique molecular identifiers added. RNA was extracted from every sample with Trizol reagent. Library amplification was performed in two PCR steps, and a second sample barcode and Illumina TruSeq adapters were introduced in the second step. The libraries were sequenced on an Illumina NovaSeq using 2 x 150 bp paired-end reads. Regarding the original processing steps: With migec v1.2.7, reads were demultiplexed and then collapsed into UMI-guided consensus sequences. Using mixcr v2.1.11, UMI consensuses were aligned to TRA and TRB V and J templates and then assembled into clonotypes. A clonotype was counted as expanded or contracted only when both edgeR and NoisET called the clonotype significant, with the noise models trained on biological replicates. For edgeR calls, the thresholds were a false discovery rate-adjusted p below 0.01 and a log2 fold-change of 1. PCA with hierarchical clustering of max-normalized trajectories of the 1000 most abundant clonotypes was used as exploratory dynamics analysis. Separately sequenced CD4+ and CD8+ repertoires were used to assign the CD4 or CD8 phenotype of responding clones. In-frame beta chains were kept once TCRdb had trimmed the public reads at Q25 with fastp and called clones with MiXCR. Every entry covers one CDR3 protein and lists the most common genes and DNA from its rows. TCRdb, not the authors, supplied the V and J calls. This sample holds about 210,000 distinct CDR3 sequences; approximately 10% were observed only once. Around 2.9% of the sample comes from the top ten.

This clonotype came up a few times. Its cognate antigen has yet to be identified. No base quality values were provided; no much bigger clone lies one nucleotide off. Overall study outcomes, separate from this receptor: Clones that contracted from day 15 to 85 showed balanced CD4/CD8 phenotypes, whereas a second wave of clones that expanded from day 15 to 37 leaned towards CD4+. The study included only two mild cases, and larger cohorts that include severe cases with pre-infection samples were judged to be necessary. Contracting CD4+ clones appeared mostly in the CM and EM memory subsets, whereas CD8+ clones were enriched in EMRA. Some responding clones were found in pre-infection memory, which suggests that pre-existing cross-reactive memory T cells took part in the SARS-CoV-2 response. The second-wave clones that peaked on day 37 were not confirmed to be SARS-CoV-2 specific.

CDR1 is given as MNHEY and CDR2 as SVGAGI, both from the germline V gene. At the junction V is shortened by 0 bases and J by 5 bases, with 14 bases in between. The CDR3 starts with the cysteine, ends with the phenylalanine, and has 17 residues. Only CDR3 DNA remains: 51 bases, in frame from the first base. The specimen sequenced was PBMCs or a T cell subset sorted from them (not recorded which). Recombination connected TRBV6-5 to TRBJ1-6, with the D gene not confidently named. This clonotype was sampled from a man aged 18 to 30 who had mild COVID-19 (a few samples of this study predate the infection). The sample titles of this study are shuffled in the database, so cell type and time point are left out; the donor was told from shared clones. CDR3 region: CASSYSTLVGNNSPLHF. The sequenced DNA is TGTGCCAGCAGTTACTCGACGCTCGTCGGGAATAATTCACCCCTCCACTTT.